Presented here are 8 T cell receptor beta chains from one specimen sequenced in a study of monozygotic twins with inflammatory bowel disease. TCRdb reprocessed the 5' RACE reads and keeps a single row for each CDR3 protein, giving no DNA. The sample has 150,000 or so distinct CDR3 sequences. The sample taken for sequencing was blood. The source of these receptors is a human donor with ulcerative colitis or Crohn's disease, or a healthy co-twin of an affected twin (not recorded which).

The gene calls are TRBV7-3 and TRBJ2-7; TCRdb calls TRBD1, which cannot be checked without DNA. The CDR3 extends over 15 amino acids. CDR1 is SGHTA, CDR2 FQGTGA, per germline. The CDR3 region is CASSLTRGQWDEQYF. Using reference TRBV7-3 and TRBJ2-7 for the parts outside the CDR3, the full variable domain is GAGVSQTPSNKVTEKGKYVELRCDPISGHTALYWYRQSLGQGPEFLIYFQGTGAADDSGLPNDRFFAVRPEGSVSTLKIQRTERGDSAVYLCASSLTRGQWDEQYFGPGTRLTVT.

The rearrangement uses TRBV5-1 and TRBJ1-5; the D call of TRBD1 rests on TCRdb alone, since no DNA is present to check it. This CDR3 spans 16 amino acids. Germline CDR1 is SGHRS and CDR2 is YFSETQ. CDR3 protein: CASSLVGLGGNQPQHF.

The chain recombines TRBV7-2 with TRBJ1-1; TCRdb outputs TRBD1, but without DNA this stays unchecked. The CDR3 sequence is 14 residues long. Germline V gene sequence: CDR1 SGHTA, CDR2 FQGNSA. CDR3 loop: CASSLDRGRTEAFF.

The CDR3 reads CASSTSGYNEQFF. V usage is TRBV18 and J usage is TRBJ2-1; the TCRdb D gene call, TRBD2, has no DNA to confirm it. This CDR3 has 13 amino acids. Germline CDR1 KGHSH, CDR2 LQKENI.

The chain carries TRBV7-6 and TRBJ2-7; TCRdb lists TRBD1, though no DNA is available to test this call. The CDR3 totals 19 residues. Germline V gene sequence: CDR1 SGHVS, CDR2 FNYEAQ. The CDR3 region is CASSLVGWGGSGSFYEQYF.

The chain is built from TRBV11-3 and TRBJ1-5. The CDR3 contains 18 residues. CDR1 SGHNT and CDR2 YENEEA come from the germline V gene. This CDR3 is CASSLDRSGRVNGEPQHF.

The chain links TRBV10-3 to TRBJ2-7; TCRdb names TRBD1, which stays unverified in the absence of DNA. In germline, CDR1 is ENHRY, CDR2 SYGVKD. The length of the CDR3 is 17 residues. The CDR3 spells CAISESGRQGHSYEQYF.

The CDR3: CASRQGSTYNEQFF. The chain uses TRBV5-1 and TRBJ2-1; TCRdb calls TRBD1, which cannot be checked without DNA. In germline, CDR1 is SGHRS, CDR2 YFSETQ. The CDR3 covers 14 residues.